This is a list of T cell receptor beta chains from one sample in a study of shared clonotypes between healthy human individuals. TCRdb's table, derived via immunoSEQ multiplex PCR, lists solely in-frame clones and lacks some. This sample has 2 million to 2.5 million clones, with under 97% found just once. Specimen: naive CD4+ T cells sorted from blood. Receptors originate from a man aged 18 to 35 in good health. Both conserved end residues are part of each CDR3. Fields, in order: CDR3 DNA, CDR3 protein, clone size, V gene, D gene, J gene. D genes are given only for firm matches. Clone size, where shown, is once, few, many, or a class for clones that have expanded.

TGCGCCAGCAGCGCCACTAGCGGGGGAAGTGGAGAGACCCAGTACTTC,CASSATSGGSGETQYF,.,TRBV5-1,TRBD2,TRBJ2-5
TGTGCCAGCACCATCGGACAGGGGGAATGGGAGACCCAGTACTTC,CASTIGQGEWETQYF,.,TRBV5-5,TRBD1,TRBJ2-5
TGTGCCAGCAGTATCCTAGCGGGGAGCACAGATACGCAGTATTTT,CASSILAGSTDTQYF,.,TRBV6-4,TRBD2,TRBJ2-3
TGTGCCAGCAGTGAGGCACTAGCGGGTTACTTC,CASSEALAGYF,.,TRBV2,TRBD2,TRBJ2-5
TGCGCCAGCAGCTTGGGGTCAGGGCAAGAGACCCAGTACTTC,CASSLGSGQETQYF,.,TRBV5-1,.,TRBJ2-5
TGTGCTAGCAGCTTACCAGAGGGGACGACCGGGGAGCTGTTTTTT,CASSLPEGTTGELFF,.,TRBV7-7,.,TRBJ2-2
TGTGCCCGGGACAGGGGCGACTATGGCTACACCTTC,CARDRGDYGYTF,.,TRBV30,TRBD1,TRBJ1-2
TGTGCCTGGGGGGGTGACAATGAGCAGTTCTTC,CAWGGDNEQFF,.,TRBV30,.,TRBJ2-1
TGTGCCATCTCCCCGAGGGGGGGATTGACAGATACGCAGTATTTT,CAISPRGGLTDTQYF,.,TRBV28,.,TRBJ2-3
TGTGCCAGCAGACCAGGGACTACTGTCTATGGCTACACCTTC,CASRPGTTVYGYTF,.,TRBV6-1,.,TRBJ1-2
TGTGCCAGCAATCCTGGGGCACAGGCTAATCAGCCCCAGCATTTT,CASNPGAQANQPQHF,.,TRBV27,.,TRBJ1-5
TGCAGCGTTGACAGGGCTAACACTGAAGCTTTCTTT,CSVDRANTEAFF,.,TRBV29-1,.,TRBJ1-1
TGCGCCAGCAGCCAAGGATGGGGTGGGGGGTCGAACACTGAAGCTTTCTTT,CASSQGWGGGSNTEAFF,.,TRBV4-3,.,TRBJ1-1
TGTGCCAGCAGCTTTGGAGGACTCAGCCCGAATGAGCAGTTCTTC,CASSFGGLSPNEQFF,.,TRBV7-2,.,TRBJ2-1
TGTGCCAGCAGCTACTACAGCCGGGACGAGCAGTACTTC,CASSYYSRDEQYF,.,TRBV13,.,TRBJ2-7
TGTGCCAGTAGCTACTCTAGCGGGAGGGCAAATGAGCAGTTCTTC,CASSYSSGRANEQFF,.,TRBV19,TRBD2,TRBJ2-1
TGCGCCAGCAGCCCGGCCGGACAGGGGGCTTCTGGGGCCAACGTCCTGACTTTC,CASSPAGQGASGANVLTF,.,TRBV5-1,TRBD1,TRBJ2-6
TGTGCCAGCGCGGGACAGAAAGAGACCCAGTACTTC,CASAGQKETQYF,.,TRBV6-5,.,TRBJ2-5
TGTGCCAGCAGGCGGACAGCTTATAATTCACCCCTCCACTTT,CASRRTAYNSPLHF,.,TRBV28,.,TRBJ1-6
TGTGCCAGCAGCACGGGACAGGGCTGGAGTTCACCCCTCCACTTT,CASSTGQGWSSPLHF,.,TRBV5-5,TRBD1,TRBJ1-6
TGCGCCAGCAGCCAAGGGGCGGCGAGCTCCTACAATGAGCAGTTCTTC,CASSQGAASSYNEQFF,.,TRBV4-3,.,TRBJ2-1
TGTGCCAGTAGTTTCCCGGGACTAGAGTCCGGGCAGTATTTT,CASSFPGLESGQYF,.,TRBV19,TRBD2,TRBJ2-3
TGTGCCAGCAGACCTACCCTTTTACGGGACATTTTCCCCTACAATGAGCAGTTCTTC,CASRPTLLRDIFPYNEQFF,.,TRBV7-8,.,TRBJ2-1
TGTGCCATCAGTGAGGGGACAGGGAACTACGAGCAGTACTTC,CAISEGTGNYEQYF,.,TRBV10-3,TRBD1,TRBJ2-7
TGTGCCAGCAGCTTGATTCCCGAGGCAGAGACCCAGTACTTC,CASSLIPEAETQYF,.,TRBV5-5,.,TRBJ2-5
TGTGCCAGCATCGGAGGGGCGCAAGGAAACACCATATATTTT,CASIGGAQGNTIYF,.,TRBV7-9,.,TRBJ1-3
TGCGCCAGCAGCCAAGAGTTGGCAGATACGCAGTATTTT,CASSQELADTQYF,.,TRBV4-3,.,TRBJ2-3
TGCGCCAGCAGAATTCTAGCGGGGGGGCCTAATGAGCAGTTCTTC,CASRILAGGPNEQFF,.,TRBV10-2,TRBD2,TRBJ2-1
TGTGCCAGTCGGTCGACAGGGGGCGTTGAAAAACTGTTTTTT,CASRSTGGVEKLFF,once,TRBV19,TRBD1,TRBJ1-4
TGTGCCAGCAAACTAGCGGGGAACTCCTACGAGCAGTACTTC,CASKLAGNSYEQYF,.,TRBV28,TRBD2,TRBJ2-7
TGTGCCAGCACCTCCGAGTGGAGGCTGGATGCTTTCTTT,CASTSEWRLDAFF,.,TRBV7-9,.,TRBJ1-1
TGCGCCAGCAGTGAGTGGGAGACAGGATTCGATGGCTACACCTTC,CASSEWETGFDGYTF,.,TRBV10-2,.,TRBJ1-2
TGCGCCAGCAGCCTAGGGACTAGCGGAAACAATGAGCAGTTCTTC,CASSLGTSGNNEQFF,once,TRBV5-1,TRBD2,TRBJ2-1
TGTGCCAGCTCGGACACAGATACGCAGTATTTT,CASSDTDTQYF,.,TRBV28,.,TRBJ2-3
TGTGCCGGCAGTCAACCGGGACAGCCCTCCTACGAGCAGTACTTC,CAGSQPGQPSYEQYF,.,TRBV28,TRBD1,TRBJ2-7
TGTGCCACCCATCCGACAGGGCGAGGCACCGGGGAGCTGTTTTTT,CATHPTGRGTGELFF,.,TRBV6-5,TRBD1,TRBJ2-2
TGTGCCAGCAGCCGGACTTGCACAGATACGCAGTATTTT,CASSRTCTDTQYF,.,TRBV7-2,.,TRBJ2-3
TGTGCCAGTAGTACTAGACACAGCTCCTACAATGAGCAGTTCTTC,CASSTRHSSYNEQFF,once,TRBV19,.,TRBJ2-1
TGTGCCTGGAGTCCCACTAGCGGGAGTTCAGATACGCAGTATTTT,CAWSPTSGSSDTQYF,.,TRBV30,TRBD2,TRBJ2-3
TGTGCCATCAGTGAGGGACTAGCGGCTTACAATGAGCAGTTCTTC,CAISEGLAAYNEQFF,.,TRBV10-3,TRBD2,TRBJ2-1
TGTGCCAGCAGCTTAGGCGGGACAGGGTCGTACGAGCAGTACTTC,CASSLGGTGSYEQYF,.,TRBV7-2,TRBD1,TRBJ2-7
TGTGCCAGCAGCATTCCGGGACTTGTCTCGGATACGCAGTATTTT,CASSIPGLVSDTQYF,.,TRBV5-4,.,TRBJ2-3
TGTGCCAGCAGTTTATTGAGCGTCAGGGGCTCTGGGGCCAACGTCCTGACTTTC,CASSLLSVRGSGANVLTF,.,TRBV28,.,TRBJ2-6
TGTGCCAGCAGCCTAGCCCTCGGGGACCGAGGGGGAGAAAAACTGTTTTTT,CASSLALGDRGGEKLFF,.,TRBV7-2,.,TRBJ1-4
TGTGCCAGCAGCCCTCGGGGTAGCGGGGGAATGGTGCAGTACTTC,CASSPRGSGGMVQYF,.,TRBV13,TRBD2,TRBJ2-7